The rows below give T cell receptor beta chains drawn from one sample of a study of shared clonotypes between healthy human individuals. Here immunoSEQ multiplex PCR was the method, and the copy in TCRdb shows in-frame clones only, minus some. The table lists 1.5 million to 2.5 million clones, approximately 94% of them singletons. Sequenced material: naive CD8+ T cells sorted from blood. The receptors stem from a young man in good health. Both conserved end residues are part of each CDR3. Fields, in order: CDR3 protein, CDR3 DNA, J gene, D gene, V gene, clone size. The D gene is left open where the match is weak. Rows give clone size only sometimes, using once, few, many, or a class for an expanded clone.

CDR3aa: CASSPTGYEQYF
CDR3nt: TGTGCCAGCAGCCCTACAGGGTACGAGCAGTACTTC
j_gene: TRBJ2-7
d_gene: NA
v_gene: TRBV9
abundance: NA

CDR3aa: CASSQVVNAGGVLATDTQYF
CDR3nt: TGCGCCAGCAGCCAAGTCGTGAATGCGGGTGGCGTGCTAGCCACAGATACGCAGTATTTT
j_gene: TRBJ2-3
d_gene: NA
v_gene: TRBV4-1
abundance: NA

CDR3aa: CATSSARKTYGYTF
CDR3nt: TGTGCCACCAGCAGCGCAAGAAAGACCTATGGCTACACCTTC
j_gene: TRBJ1-2
d_gene: NA
v_gene: TRBV15
abundance: once

CDR3aa: CASSVDDGEAYEQYF
CDR3nt: TGTGCCAGCAGCGTCGATGACGGGGAAGCCTACGAGCAGTACTTC
j_gene: TRBJ2-7
d_gene: NA
v_gene: TRBV9
abundance: NA

CDR3aa: CASSYATGLAPEDTIYF
CDR3nt: TGTGCCAGCTCTTATGCGACGGGGCTGGCGCCAGAGGACACCATATATTTT
j_gene: TRBJ1-3
d_gene: NA
v_gene: TRBV28
abundance: NA

CDR3aa: CASSLAGTGVYFSYNSPLHF
CDR3nt: TGTGCCAGCAGCTTAGCCGGGACAGGGGTTTACTTCTCCTATAATTCACCCCTCCACTTT
j_gene: TRBJ1-6
d_gene: TRBD1
v_gene: TRBV7-2
abundance: NA

CDR3aa: CASSLGQDNQPQHF
CDR3nt: TGTGCCAGCAGCTTAGGGCAGGATAATCAGCCCCAGCATTTT
j_gene: TRBJ1-5
d_gene: NA
v_gene: TRBV7-9
abundance: once

CDR3aa: CASSVETWGEETQYF
CDR3nt: TGTGCCAGCAGCGTAGAGACCTGGGGAGAGGAGACCCAGTACTTC
j_gene: TRBJ2-5
d_gene: NA
v_gene: TRBV9
abundance: NA

CDR3aa: CASREIGGGLGNEQFF
CDR3nt: TGTGCCAGCAGAGAGATCGGCGGGGGTTTAGGCAATGAGCAGTTCTTC
j_gene: TRBJ2-1
d_gene: TRBD2
v_gene: TRBV13
abundance: NA

CDR3aa: CASSYSMYQETQYF
CDR3nt: TGTGCCAGCAGTTACTCGATGTACCAAGAGACCCAGTACTTC
j_gene: TRBJ2-5
d_gene: NA
v_gene: TRBV6-6
abundance: NA

CDR3aa: CATQGLAENNEQFF
CDR3nt: TGTGCCACGCAGGGACTAGCGGAAAACAATGAGCAGTTCTTC
j_gene: TRBJ2-1
d_gene: TRBD2
v_gene: TRBV7-9
abundance: once

CDR3aa: CASSLTASGISYNEQFF
CDR3nt: TGTGCCAGCAGCTTAACGGCTAGCGGGATCTCCTACAATGAGCAGTTCTTC
j_gene: TRBJ2-1
d_gene: TRBD2
v_gene: TRBV7-2
abundance: once

CDR3aa: CASSHGTGTRLHEQYF
CDR3nt: TGCGCCAGCAGCCACGGGACCGGGACAAGGCTCCACGAGCAGTACTTC
j_gene: TRBJ2-7
d_gene: NA
v_gene: TRBV4-3
abundance: NA

CDR3aa: CASSLAGLYSYEQYF
CDR3nt: TGTGCCAGCAGCTTGGCAGGCCTATACTCCTACGAGCAGTACTTC
j_gene: TRBJ2-7
d_gene: NA
v_gene: TRBV5-6
abundance: NA

CDR3aa: CASSPTRGQGSGELFF
CDR3nt: TGTGCCAGCTCACCAACCCGGGGACAGGGTTCCGGGGAGCTGTTTTTT
j_gene: TRBJ2-2
d_gene: TRBD1
v_gene: TRBV18
abundance: NA

CDR3aa: CASSEVDEEGTIYF
CDR3nt: TGTGCCAGCAGTGAAGTGGACGAGGAAGGCACCATATATTTT
j_gene: TRBJ1-3
d_gene: NA
v_gene: TRBV2
abundance: NA

CDR3aa: CASSSPGQTIQETQYF
CDR3nt: TGTGCCAGCAGCTCTCCGGGTCAGACGATACAAGAGACCCAGTACTTC
j_gene: TRBJ2-5
d_gene: NA
v_gene: TRBV7-9
abundance: NA

CDR3aa: CASSMDVNTEAFF
CDR3nt: TGTGCCAGTAGTATGGACGTGAACACTGAAGCTTTCTTT
j_gene: TRBJ1-1
d_gene: NA
v_gene: TRBV19
abundance: NA

CDR3aa: CASSGKSSGNTIYF
CDR3nt: TGTGCCAGCAGTGGGAAGAGCTCTGGAAACACCATATATTTT
j_gene: TRBJ1-3
d_gene: NA
v_gene: TRBV6-1
abundance: once

CDR3aa: CASSPASGIEETQYF
CDR3nt: TGTGCCAGCAGCCCAGCCTCGGGGATTGAAGAGACCCAGTACTTC
j_gene: TRBJ2-5
d_gene: NA
v_gene: TRBV7-9
abundance: NA

CDR3aa: CASSDRDEMETQYF
CDR3nt: TGTGCCAGCAGTGACAGGGATGAGATGGAGACCCAGTACTTC
j_gene: TRBJ2-5
d_gene: NA
v_gene: TRBV25-1
abundance: NA

CDR3aa: CASSQEGAALYNEQFF
CDR3nt: TGCGCCAGCAGCCAAGAAGGAGCGGCTCTATACAATGAGCAGTTCTTC
j_gene: TRBJ2-1
d_gene: NA
v_gene: TRBV4-1
abundance: once

CDR3aa: CASSFYRDTGELFF
CDR3nt: TGTGCCAGCAGTTTCTACAGGGACACCGGGGAGCTGTTTTTT
j_gene: TRBJ2-2
d_gene: NA
v_gene: TRBV6-5
abundance: NA

CDR3aa: CASSSDGASHNEQFF
CDR3nt: TGTGCCAGCAGTTCCGACGGGGCCTCCCACAATGAGCAGTTCTTC
j_gene: TRBJ2-1
d_gene: NA
v_gene: TRBV6-5
abundance: once

CDR3aa: CASSLDWQPQETQYF
CDR3nt: TGTGCCAGCAGCTTAGATTGGCAGCCCCAAGAGACCCAGTACTTC
j_gene: TRBJ2-5
d_gene: NA
v_gene: TRBV11-3
abundance: NA

CDR3aa: CASSEEVRAPRHNEKLFF
CDR3nt: TGTGCCAGCAGTGAAGAGGTTAGGGCGCCGCGGCATAATGAAAAACTGTTTTTT
j_gene: TRBJ1-4
d_gene: NA
v_gene: TRBV6-1
abundance: NA

CDR3aa: CASSEARSTNEKLFF
CDR3nt: TGTGCCAGCAGTGAAGCGCGCAGCACTAATGAAAAACTGTTTTTT
j_gene: TRBJ1-4
d_gene: NA
v_gene: TRBV2
abundance: NA

CDR3aa: CASSLDGESYEQYF
CDR3nt: TGTGCCAGCAGCTTGGACGGAGAATCCTACGAGCAGTACTTC
j_gene: TRBJ2-7
d_gene: NA
v_gene: TRBV5-4
abundance: NA

CDR3aa: CASSLADVGAEQFF
CDR3nt: TGTGCCAGCAGCTTAGCCGACGTCGGGGCCGAGCAGTTCTTC
j_gene: TRBJ2-1
d_gene: NA
v_gene: TRBV7-8
abundance: NA

CDR3aa: CATSRDQMSDQETQYF
CDR3nt: TGTGCCACCAGCAGAGATCAAATGAGCGACCAAGAGACCCAGTACTTC
j_gene: TRBJ2-5
d_gene: NA
v_gene: TRBV15
abundance: NA

CDR3aa: CASSLGQPPTDTQYF
CDR3nt: TGTGCCAGCAGCTTAGGGCAGCCTCCTACAGATACGCAGTATTTT
j_gene: TRBJ2-3
d_gene: NA
v_gene: TRBV7-9
abundance: NA

CDR3aa: CASSPVSGGYTF
CDR3nt: TGTGCCAGCAGCCCTGTGTCTGGTGGCTACACCTTC
j_gene: TRBJ1-2
d_gene: NA
v_gene: TRBV16
abundance: NA

CDR3aa: CSVDLGTAVGYTF
CDR3nt: TGCAGCGTTGATCTCGGGACAGCAGTTGGCTACACCTTC
j_gene: TRBJ1-2
d_gene: TRBD1
v_gene: TRBV29-1
abundance: NA

CDR3aa: CASSLNFEGGNTEAFF
CDR3nt: TGTGCCAGCAGCTTGAATTTTGAGGGTGGGAACACTGAAGCTTTCTTT
j_gene: TRBJ1-1
d_gene: NA
v_gene: TRBV7-8
abundance: NA

CDR3aa: CASSEVTEGETQYF
CDR3nt: TGTGCCAGCAGTGAAGTGACGGAGGGAGAGACCCAGTACTTC
j_gene: TRBJ2-5
d_gene: NA
v_gene: TRBV6-1
abundance: NA

CDR3aa: CASSQDPGGAYEQYF
CDR3nt: TGCGCCAGCAGCCAAGATCCGGGGGGTGCCTACGAGCAGTACTTC
j_gene: TRBJ2-7
d_gene: TRBD2
v_gene: TRBV4-1
abundance: NA

CDR3aa: CASSYSSGGNNEQFF
CDR3nt: TGTGCCAGCAGTTACTCTAGCGGGGGAAACAATGAGCAGTTCTTC
j_gene: TRBJ2-1
d_gene: TRBD2
v_gene: TRBV6-5
abundance: NA

CDR3aa: CASSPLAGSSHEQYF
CDR3nt: TGTGCCAGCAGCCCACTAGCGGGAAGTTCCCACGAGCAGTACTTC
j_gene: TRBJ2-7
d_gene: TRBD2
v_gene: TRBV27
abundance: NA

CDR3aa: CASSYGLDQPQHF
CDR3nt: TGTGCCAGCAGTTACGGACTTGATCAGCCCCAGCATTTT
j_gene: TRBJ1-5
d_gene: NA
v_gene: TRBV6-5
abundance: NA

CDR3aa: CASILTGGQNFYGYTF
CDR3nt: TGTGCCAGCATCCTCACGGGTGGACAGAATTTTTATGGCTACACCTTC
j_gene: TRBJ1-2
d_gene: NA
v_gene: TRBV6-6
abundance: NA